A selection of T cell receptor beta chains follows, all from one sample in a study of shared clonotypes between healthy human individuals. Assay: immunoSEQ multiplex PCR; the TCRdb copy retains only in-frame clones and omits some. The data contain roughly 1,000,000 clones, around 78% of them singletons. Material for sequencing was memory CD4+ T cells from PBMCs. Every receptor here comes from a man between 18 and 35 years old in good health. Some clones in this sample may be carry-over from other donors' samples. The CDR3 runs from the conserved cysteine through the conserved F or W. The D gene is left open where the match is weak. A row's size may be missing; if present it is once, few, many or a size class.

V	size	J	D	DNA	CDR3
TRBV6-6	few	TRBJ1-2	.	TGTGCCAGCATCAGGACAGAGAACTATGGCTACACCTTC	CASIRTENYGYTF
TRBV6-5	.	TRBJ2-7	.	TGTGCCAGCAGTGTAGGGCGGGAGCAGTACTTC	CASSVGREQYF
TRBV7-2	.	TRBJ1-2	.	TGTGCCAGCAGCTCACTAGACTGGACCATCTATGGCTACACCTTC	CASSSLDWTIYGYTF
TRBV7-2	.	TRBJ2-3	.	TGTGCCAGCAGCTTAGAAGGACAGCGCACAGATACGCAGTATTTT	CASSLEGQRTDTQYF
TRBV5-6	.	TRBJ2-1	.	TGTGCCAGCAGCTACTTATCGGCCGTCAGCTCCTACAATGAGCAGTTCTTC	CASSYLSAVSSYNEQFF
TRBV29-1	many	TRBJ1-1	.	TGCAGCGGGGAGATGAACACTGAAGCTTTCTTT	CSGEMNTEAFF
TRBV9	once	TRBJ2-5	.	TGTGCCAGCAGCGTAGTTCCGGCGGGGACCCAGTACTTC	CASSVVPAGTQYF
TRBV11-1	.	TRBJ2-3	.	TGTGCCAGCAGCTTATATGAGGGGCCAGATACGCAGTATTTT	CASSLYEGPDTQYF
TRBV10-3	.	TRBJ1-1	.	TGTGCCATCAGTGAAAAAGGCCTAATGAACACTGAAGCTTTCTTT	CAISEKGLMNTEAFF
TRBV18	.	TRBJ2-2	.	TGTGCCAGCTCAGCTGGCGGGAAAACGAACACCGGGGAGCTGTTTTTT	CASSAGGKTNTGELFF
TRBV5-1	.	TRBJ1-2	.	TGCGCCAGCAGCTTGGAAGACAGCGACCCTCCGGTTCGGACCTTC	CASSLEDSDPPVRTF
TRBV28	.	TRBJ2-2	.	TGTGCCAGCAGTTTCGGTCTAGCGCGAATCACCGGGGAGCTGTTTTTT	CASSFGLARITGELFF
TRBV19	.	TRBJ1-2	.	TGTGCCAGTAGTATTCAGGGTGATAACTATGGCTACACCTTC	CASSIQGDNYGYTF
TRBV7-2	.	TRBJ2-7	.	TGTGCCAGCAGCTTAGGACAACTTGGTATGGAGCAGTACTTC	CASSLGQLGMEQYF